This entry lists 6 T cell receptor beta chains sequenced from one sample in a study of blood T cell repertoires in COVID-19 (TCRdb year 2020). The library was made by the immunoSEQ multiplex PCR assay. The immuneACCESS repertoire file appears here via TCRdb, limited to in-frame rearrangements. These files lack a portion of the clones; in checked studies, under half of the deficit traces to unresolved V genes, and the cause of the others is not known. The sample table lists about 250,000 clones, roughly 80% of them with a count of one. The ten largest clonotypes hold 3% to 4.5% of the sample. The sequencing input was PBMCs or T cells enriched from blood (not recorded which). The origin of the receptors is a woman in her thirties or forties who had been exposed to COVID-19.

This chain connects TRBV30 to TRBJ1-6; TRBD1 agrees at 7 bases. CDR1 is GTSNPN, CDR2 SVGIG, per germline (reference sequence). This CDR3 is built from 18 residues. Unmatched junction bases numbered 19, after V lost 2 bases and J lost 9 bases. The CDR3 reads CAWSPRWRGGGRTSPLHF. The CDR3 DNA is TGTGCCTGGAGTCCGAGATGGAGAGGGGGCGGTAGGACTTCACCCCTCCACTTT.

V is TRBV14 and J is TRBJ1-1, with unresolved D. The CDR3 consists of 13 residues. V lost 0 bases and J 5 bases, leaving 7 bases between the germline ends. Germline V gene data show CDR1 as SGHDN and CDR2 as FVKESK. The CDR3 reads CASSQDRRTEAFF. The CDR3 nucleotides read TGTGCCAGCAGCCAAGACAGGAGGACTGAAGCTTTCTTT.

This sequence joins TRBV12-3 or TRBV12-4 and TRBJ1-5; tentatively, D is TRBD1 (5 bases). The CDR3 is 13 residues long. Trimming stripped 4 bases from V and 3 bases from J, with 7 bases between. CDR3 protein: CASSSGNNQPQHF. The CDR3 nucleotides are TGTGCCAGCAGTTCAGGGAACAATCAGCCCCAGCATTTT.

The chain is built from TRBV11-2 and TRBJ2-7; tentatively, D is TRBD2 (5 bases). The V gene's germline CDR1 is SGHAT and CDR2 FQNNGV. The length of the CDR3 is 11 residues. Deletions cut 2 bases from V and 7 bases from J, with 6 bases between. CDR3 DNA: TGTGCCAGCAGCTTAAGAGGGGAGCAGTACTTC. This sequence encodes CASSLRGEQYF. Complete variable domain (other parts from reference TRBV11-2 and TRBJ2-7): EAGVAQSPRYKIIEKRQSVAFWCNPISGHATLYWYQQILGQGPKLLIQFQNNGVVDDSQLPKDRFSAERLKGVDSTLKIQPAKLEDSAVYLCASSLRGEQYFGPGTRLTVT.

This sequence joins TRBV4-1 and TRBJ1-4; possibly TRBD1 for D (5 bases). V was cut by 5 bases and J by 7 bases, with 17 bases left in between. Germline lookup yields CDR1 MGHRA and CDR2 YSYEKL. The CDR3 runs 15 residues. CDR3 loop: CASSKGVAEGEKLFF. The CDR3 DNA reads as TGCGCCAGCAGCAAAGGGGTGGCAGAGGGTGAAAAACTGTTTTTT.

This chain joins TRBV2 and TRBJ1-6; 9 bases map to TRBD1. The V segment lost 4 bases and the J segment 9 bases; nucleotides outside the gene matches: 4. This CDR3 spans 14 amino acids. Looked up from germline, CDR1 is SNHLY and CDR2 is FYNNEI. The CDR3 sequence: CASSAGTGSSPLHF. The CDR3 bases are TGTGCCAGCAGTGCCGGGACAGGGAGTTCACCCCTCCACTTT.